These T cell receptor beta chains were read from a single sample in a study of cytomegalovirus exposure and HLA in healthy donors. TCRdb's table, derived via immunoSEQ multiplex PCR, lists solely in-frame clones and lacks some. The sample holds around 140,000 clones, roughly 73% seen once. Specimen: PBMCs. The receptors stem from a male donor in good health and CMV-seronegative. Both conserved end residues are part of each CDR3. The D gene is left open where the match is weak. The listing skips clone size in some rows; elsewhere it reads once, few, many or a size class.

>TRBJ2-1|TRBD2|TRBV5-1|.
TGCGCCAGCAGCTTGGGACTAGCTGAACGGGGTGAGCAGTTCTTC
CASSLGLAERGEQFF
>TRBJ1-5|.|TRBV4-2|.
TGTGCCAGCAGCCAAGATGGGCCGACGGGAGGGGGCAATCAGCCCCAGCATTTT
CASSQDGPTGGGNQPQHF
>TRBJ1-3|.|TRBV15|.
TGTGCCACCAGCGCATCCCAGGGAAACACCATATATTTT
CATSASQGNTIYF
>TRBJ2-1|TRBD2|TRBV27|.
TGTGCCAGCAGTTTAACGGGGGGGTCCGGGAATGAGCAGTTCTTC
CASSLTGGSGNEQFF
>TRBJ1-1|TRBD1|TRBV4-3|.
TGCGCCAGCAGCCAAGGGCCAGGGGGTTGGGGCACTGAAGCTTTCTTT
CASSQGPGGWGTEAFF
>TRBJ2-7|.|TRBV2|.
TGTGCCAGCATAGCCGAGACCTACGAGCAGTACTTC
CASIAETYEQYF
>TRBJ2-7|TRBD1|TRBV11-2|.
TGTGCCAGCAGCTTAGACGGGACAGTCTACGAGCAGTACTTC
CASSLDGTVYEQYF
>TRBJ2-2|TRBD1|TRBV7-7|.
TGTGCTAGCAGCAAGGGGGCTGGTGGCGGGGAGCTGTTTTTT
CASSKGAGGGELFF
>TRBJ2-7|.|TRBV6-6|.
TGTGCCAGCAGTTACTCGAGGGTCTACGAGCAGTACTTC
CASSYSRVYEQYF
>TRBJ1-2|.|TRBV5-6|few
TGTGCCAGCAGCTTTGGGACATCTAACTATGGCTACACCTTC
CASSFGTSNYGYTF
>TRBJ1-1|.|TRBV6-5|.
TGTGCCAGCAGTGGAACTACCACTGAAGCTTTCTTT
CASSGTTTEAFF
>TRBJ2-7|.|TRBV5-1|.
TGCGCCAGCAGCTTGGAACCCCTCGGGATCCGCGAGCAGTACTTC
CASSLEPLGIREQYF
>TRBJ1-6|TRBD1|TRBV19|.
TGTGCCAGTAGTCCCGACAGGGCGAACTCACCCCTCCACTTT
CASSPDRANSPLHF